Listed below are T cell receptor beta chains from one sample, sequenced in a study of blood T cell repertoires in COVID-19. Measured with immunoSEQ multiplex PCR; TCRdb has only the in-frame clones, and not every one. The data show approximately 220,000 clones, around 82% seen once. Specimen: peripheral blood. These TCRs come from a middle-aged woman with active or convalescent COVID-19. Each CDR3 is given without its conserved first and last residue. The D gene is left open where the match is weak.

j_call: TRBJ2-5
d_call: TRBD1
v_call: TRBV28
cdr3_aa: ASSPHGQVEETQY

j_call: TRBJ2-1
d_call: -
v_call: TRBV2
cdr3_aa: ASRELAGSYNEQF

j_call: TRBJ2-2
d_call: -
v_call: TRBV19
cdr3_aa: ASSPDYNTGELF

j_call: TRBJ2-1
d_call: TRBD2
v_call: TRBV2
cdr3_aa: ASRVRAGALYNEQF

j_call: TRBJ1-2
d_call: -
v_call: TRBV28
cdr3_aa: ASSSQAIGGYT

j_call: TRBJ2-7
d_call: -
v_call: TRBV19
cdr3_aa: ASSFGSSYEQY

j_call: TRBJ2-3
d_call: -
v_call: TRBV3-1/TRBV3-2
cdr3_aa: ATQQGYTDTQY

j_call: TRBJ2-7
d_call: TRBD1
v_call: TRBV19
cdr3_aa: ASSTGQDLEQY

j_call: TRBJ2-1
d_call: -
v_call: TRBV30
cdr3_aa: AWSVRVGSHEQF

j_call: TRBJ2-3
d_call: TRBD2
v_call: TRBV9
cdr3_aa: ASSAQAGVNTDTQY

j_call: TRBJ1-4
d_call: -
v_call: TRBV7-2
cdr3_aa: ASSERGVEKLF

j_call: TRBJ1-2
d_call: -
v_call: TRBV6-5
cdr3_aa: ASRASGLGYT

j_call: TRBJ1-5
d_call: -
v_call: TRBV5-1
cdr3_aa: ASSLIGGGNQPQH

j_call: TRBJ1-2
d_call: -
v_call: TRBV28
cdr3_aa: ASSSYFRGGSYYGYT

j_call: TRBJ2-7
d_call: -
v_call: TRBV21-1
cdr3_aa: ASSKVFWTGLREQY

j_call: TRBJ1-3
d_call: -
v_call: TRBV3-1/TRBV3-2
cdr3_aa: ASSQEGGYLGNTIY

j_call: TRBJ1-1
d_call: -
v_call: TRBV28
cdr3_aa: ASSFPFGRDTEAF

j_call: TRBJ2-7
d_call: TRBD2
v_call: TRBV27
cdr3_aa: ASSLSLAETSYEQY

j_call: TRBJ2-3
d_call: -
v_call: TRBV5-1
cdr3_aa: ASSPNGEPWDTQY

j_call: TRBJ2-5
d_call: -
v_call: TRBV21-1
cdr3_aa: ASSSRGQETQY

j_call: TRBJ1-1
d_call: -
v_call: TRBV29-1
cdr3_aa: SVVPERQTSSEAF

j_call: TRBJ2-1
d_call: TRBD2
v_call: TRBV5-6
cdr3_aa: ASSLDPSGTYNEQF

j_call: TRBJ1-5
d_call: TRBD1
v_call: TRBV11-2
cdr3_aa: ASSLSPRTGVNQPQH

j_call: TRBJ1-1
d_call: -
v_call: TRBV11-3
cdr3_aa: ASSPLGGMNTEAF

j_call: TRBJ2-3
d_call: -
v_call: TRBV4-1
cdr3_aa: ASSQLPQATDTQY

j_call: TRBJ1-5
d_call: -
v_call: TRBV28
cdr3_aa: ASSWPLPQGIRQPQH

j_call: TRBJ1-2
d_call: -
v_call: TRBV28
cdr3_aa: ASSDAAWQYGGYT